This T cell receptor beta chain was retrieved from a study of T-cell memory formation after mild COVID-19. Turning to the study itself: Clusters were largely donor specific. Study-wide points: For second-wave clones that peaked at day 37, SARS-CoV-2 specificity went unverified. Of the contracting clones, CD4+ ones lay mainly in CM and EM, and CD8+ ones in EMRA.

Turning to this clonotype: Its cognate antigen is unknown.

The CDR3 contains 11 residues. From germline, CDR1 is DFQATT and CDR2 SNEGSKA (reference sequence). Employing constant-segment primers, 5'RACE generated TCR alpha and TCR beta cDNA libraries bearing sample barcodes and UMIs. From the 5' RACE reads, TCRdb called clonotypes with MiXCR, one entry per CDR3 protein. In the table there are hundreds of thousands of distinct CDR3 sequences, 20% to 25% of which are singletons. The source of this sequence is an adult woman who had mild COVID-19 (a few samples of this study predate the infection). Cell type and time point are not known. The chain recombines TRBV20-1 with TRBJ2-5; 11 nucleotides line up with TRBD2. Sequencing input: PBMCs or a T cell subset sorted from them (not recorded which). The CDR3 here is CLAGGLETQYF. CDR3 bases: TGCCTAGCGGGGGGCCTGGAGACCCAGTACTTC.